This TCR beta chain was sequenced in a study of control samples from healthy donors and cancer patients. Clones were sequenced by immunoSEQ multiplex PCR, and TCRdb holds only the in-frame ones, with some missing. This sample has over 75,000 clones; approximately 86% occur once, and the top ten carry approximately 19%. The origin of this receptor is a man under 40 in good health. The source material was blood.

The CDR3 DNA follows: TGTGCCAGTAGTATAGATCCGGTCGATGAGCAGTTCTTC. This encodes CASSIDPVDEQFF. This chain links TRBV19 with TRBJ2-1; D is unresolved. V was cut by 0 bases and J by 8 bases, with 8 bases left in between. The CDR3 is made up of 13 amino acids. From germline, CDR1 is LNHDA and CDR2 SQIVND (reference sequence).